The table lists the clone carrying this T cell receptor (beta chain) with many counts. Its matching antigen is unknown. Germline V gene data show CDR1 as KGHDR and CDR2 as SFDVKD. The CDR3 sequence is 16 residues long. V lost 6 bases and J 0 bases, leaving 16 bases between the germline ends. Sampling of bone marrow took place during active disease in every patient. The library was built from about 0.4 ug RNA with molecular barcoded adaptors for alpha/delta and beta/gamma chains. TCRdb recomputed calls from the reads with MiXCR, one row per CDR3 protein. The repertoire holds approximately 57,000 distinct CDR3 sequences, with more than 9% as singletons. The sample belongs to a study of read filtering for tumor transcriptome and immune sequencing. For the study at large: IR-seq gave about 3.5 to 11 million TCR reads per sample; RNA-seq gave roughly 80 to 1,300. Points from the study as a whole: Without single-read clonotypes, shared clonotype proportions correlated more between IR-seq and RNA-seq. Even smaller IR-seq throughput identified most shared clonotypes.

This TCR was sampled from a donor at least 40 years old with multiple myeloma. V usage is TRBV24-1 and J usage is TRBJ1-1, with D possibly matching TRBD1 (5 bases). The sequencing input was a population of CD138-negative cells sorted from bone marrow. Written as DNA, the CDR3 is TGTGCCACCAGTAGCGGCAGGGCCTTTATGAACACTGAAGCTTTCTTT. It codes for CATSSGRAFMNTEAFF.